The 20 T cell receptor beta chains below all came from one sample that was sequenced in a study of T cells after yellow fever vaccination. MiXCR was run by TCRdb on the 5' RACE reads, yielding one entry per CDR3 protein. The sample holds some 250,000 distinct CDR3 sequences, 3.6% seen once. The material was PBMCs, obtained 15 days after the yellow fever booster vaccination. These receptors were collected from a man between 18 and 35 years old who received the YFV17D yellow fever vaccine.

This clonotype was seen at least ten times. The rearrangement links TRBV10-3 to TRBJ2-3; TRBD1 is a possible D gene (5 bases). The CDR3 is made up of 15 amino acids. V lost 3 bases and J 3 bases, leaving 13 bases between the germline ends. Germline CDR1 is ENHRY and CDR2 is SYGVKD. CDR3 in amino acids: CAISDWTLRTDTQYF. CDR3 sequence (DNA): TGTGCCATCAGTGATTGGACATTACGGACAGATACGCAGTATTTT.

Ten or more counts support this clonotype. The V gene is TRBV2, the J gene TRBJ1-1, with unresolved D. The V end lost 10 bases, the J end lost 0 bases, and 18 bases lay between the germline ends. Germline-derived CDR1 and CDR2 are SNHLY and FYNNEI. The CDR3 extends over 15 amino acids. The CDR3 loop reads CAIELRAVMNTEAFF. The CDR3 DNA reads TGTGCCATCGAACTACGAGCAGTCATGAACACTGAAGCTTTCTTT.

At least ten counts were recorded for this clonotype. CDR3 DNA: TGTGCCAGCACCAACGGGGGAATGAACACCGGGGAGCTGTTTTTT. Protein: CASTNGGMNTGELFF. The chain recombines TRBV7-2 with TRBJ2-2; the D gene is possibly TRBD2 (6 bases). The CDR3 runs 15 residues. The germline V and J ends were trimmed by 7 bases and 1 base, with 13 bases remaining between them. CDR1 is SGHTA, CDR2 FQGNSA, per germline.

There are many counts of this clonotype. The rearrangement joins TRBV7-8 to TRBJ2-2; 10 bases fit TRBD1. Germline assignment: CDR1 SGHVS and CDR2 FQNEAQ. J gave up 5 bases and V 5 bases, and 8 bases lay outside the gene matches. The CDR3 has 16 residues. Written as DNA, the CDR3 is TGTGCCAGCAGCCATTGGACAGGGGGGGGTACCGGGGAGCTGTTTTTT. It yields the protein CASSHWTGGGTGELFF. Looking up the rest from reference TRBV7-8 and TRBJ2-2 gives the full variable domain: GAGVSQSPRYKVAKRGQDVALRCDPISGHVSLFWYQQALGQGPEFLTYFQNEAQLDKSGLPSDRFFAERPEGSVSTLKIQRTQQEDSAVYLCASSHWTGGGTGELFFGEGSRLTVL.

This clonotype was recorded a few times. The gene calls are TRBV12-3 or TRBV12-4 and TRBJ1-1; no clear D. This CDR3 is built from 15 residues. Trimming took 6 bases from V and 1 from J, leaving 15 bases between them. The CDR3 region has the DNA TGTGCCAGCAGCCTAGGATGGGAGCCGAACACTGAAGCTTTCTTT. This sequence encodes CASSLGWEPNTEAFF.

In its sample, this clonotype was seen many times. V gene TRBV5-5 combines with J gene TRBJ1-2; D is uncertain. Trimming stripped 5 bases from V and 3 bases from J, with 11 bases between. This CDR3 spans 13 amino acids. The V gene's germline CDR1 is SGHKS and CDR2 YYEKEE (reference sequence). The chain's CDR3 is CASRREFDYGYTF. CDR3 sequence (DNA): TGTGCCAGCAGAAGGGAGTTTGACTATGGCTACACCTTC.

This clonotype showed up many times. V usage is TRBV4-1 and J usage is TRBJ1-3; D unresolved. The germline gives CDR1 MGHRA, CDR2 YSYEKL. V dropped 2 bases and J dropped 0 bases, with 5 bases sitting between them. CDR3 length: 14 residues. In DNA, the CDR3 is TGCGCCAGCAGCCAACGGTTCTCTGGAAACACCATATATTTT. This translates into CASSQRFSGNTIYF.

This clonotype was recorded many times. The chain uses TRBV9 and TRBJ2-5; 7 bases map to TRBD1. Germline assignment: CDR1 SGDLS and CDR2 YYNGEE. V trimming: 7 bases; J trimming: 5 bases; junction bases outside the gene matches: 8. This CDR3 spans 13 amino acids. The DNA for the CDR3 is TGTGCCAGCTCCGAGGGGGCGGCGGAGACCCAGTACTTC. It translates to CASSEGAAETQYF.

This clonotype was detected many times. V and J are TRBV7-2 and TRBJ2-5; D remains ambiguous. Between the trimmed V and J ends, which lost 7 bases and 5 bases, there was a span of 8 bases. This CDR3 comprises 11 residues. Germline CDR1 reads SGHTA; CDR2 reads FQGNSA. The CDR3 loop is CASKVTETQYF. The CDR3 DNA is TGTGCCAGCAAGGTCACGGAGACCCAGTACTTC.

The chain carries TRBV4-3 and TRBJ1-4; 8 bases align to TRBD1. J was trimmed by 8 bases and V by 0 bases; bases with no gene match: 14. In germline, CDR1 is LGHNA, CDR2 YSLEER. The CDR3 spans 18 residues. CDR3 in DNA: TGCGCCAGCAGCCAAGATTTCACGGACAGGGTGGACTACGAAAAACTGTTTTTT. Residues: CASSQDFTDRVDYEKLFF.

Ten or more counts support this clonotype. CDR3 loop: CASSFPWGTHTQYF. The CDR3 DNA reads as TGTGCCAGCAGCTTTCCTTGGGGTACCCATACGCAGTATTTT. The J gene is TRBJ2-3, the V gene TRBV13; D gene uncertain. V lost 3 bases and J lost 7, with 14 bases in between. Per germline, CDR1 PRHDT and CDR2 FYEKMQ (reference sequence). This CDR3 region has 14 residues.

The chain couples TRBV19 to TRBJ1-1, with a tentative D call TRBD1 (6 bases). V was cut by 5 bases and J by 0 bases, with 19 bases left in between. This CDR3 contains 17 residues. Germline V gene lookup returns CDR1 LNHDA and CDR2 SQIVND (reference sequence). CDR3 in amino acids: CASSAIPRGGLNTEAFF. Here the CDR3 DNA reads TGTGCCAGTAGTGCCATACCGAGGGGGGGCCTGAACACTGAAGCTTTCTTT.

DNA for the CDR3: TGTGCCAGCAGCCCCCTGCTTGGGGGGAAAGTGTACTTC. It yields the protein CASSPLLGGKVYF. V gene TRBV11-2 combines with J gene TRBJ2-5; a possible D gene is TRBD2 (6 bases). The V end lost 5 bases, the J end lost 13 bases, and 20 bases lay between the germline ends. Per the germline V gene, CDR1 is SGHAT and CDR2 is FQNNGV. The CDR3 covers 13 residues.

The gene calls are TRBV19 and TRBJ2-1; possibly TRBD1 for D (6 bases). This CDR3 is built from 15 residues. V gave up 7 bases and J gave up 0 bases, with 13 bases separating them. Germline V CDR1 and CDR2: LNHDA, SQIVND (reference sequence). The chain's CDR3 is CASTATGSSYNEQFF. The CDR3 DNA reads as TGTGCCAGTACGGCAACAGGGAGCTCCTACAATGAGCAGTTCTTC.

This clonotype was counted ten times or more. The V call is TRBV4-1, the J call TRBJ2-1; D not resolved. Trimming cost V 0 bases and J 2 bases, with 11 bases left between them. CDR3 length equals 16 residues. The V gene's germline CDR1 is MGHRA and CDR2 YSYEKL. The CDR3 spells CASSQDALDAYNEQFF. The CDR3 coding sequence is TGCGCCAGCAGCCAAGATGCTCTAGACGCCTACAATGAGCAGTTCTTC.

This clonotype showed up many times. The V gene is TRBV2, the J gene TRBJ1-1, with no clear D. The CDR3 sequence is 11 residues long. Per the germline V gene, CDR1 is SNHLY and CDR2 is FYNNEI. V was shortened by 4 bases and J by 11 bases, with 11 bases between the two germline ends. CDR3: CASSGLGGAFF. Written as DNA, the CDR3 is TGTGCCAGCAGTGGGCTTGGAGGGGCTTTCTTT.

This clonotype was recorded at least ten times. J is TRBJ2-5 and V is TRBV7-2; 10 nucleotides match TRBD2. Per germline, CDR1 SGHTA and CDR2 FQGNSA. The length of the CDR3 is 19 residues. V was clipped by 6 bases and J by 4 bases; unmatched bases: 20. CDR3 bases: TGTGCCAGCAGTTCGCCTCCGGCTAGCGGGGGAGGAGTTGGAGAGACCCAGTACTTC. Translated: CASSSPPASGGGVGETQYF.

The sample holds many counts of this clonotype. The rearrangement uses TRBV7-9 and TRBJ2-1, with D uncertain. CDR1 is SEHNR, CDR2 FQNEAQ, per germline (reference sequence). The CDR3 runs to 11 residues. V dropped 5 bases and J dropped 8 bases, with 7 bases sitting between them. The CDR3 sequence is CASSEFDEQFF. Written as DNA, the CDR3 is TGTGCCAGCAGCGAATTCGATGAGCAGTTCTTC. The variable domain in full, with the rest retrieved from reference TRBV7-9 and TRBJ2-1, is DTGVSQNPRHKITKRGQNVTFRCDPISEHNRLYWYRQTLGQGPEFLTYFQNEAQLEKSRLLSDRFSAERPKGSFSTLEIQRTEQGDSAMYLCASSEFDEQFFGPGTRLTVL.

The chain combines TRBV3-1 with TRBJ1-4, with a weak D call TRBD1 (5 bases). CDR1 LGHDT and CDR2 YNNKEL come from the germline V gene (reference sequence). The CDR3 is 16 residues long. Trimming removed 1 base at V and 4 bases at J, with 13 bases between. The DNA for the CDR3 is TGTGCCAGCAGCCAAGGCGGGGCAGGAGATAATGAAAAACTGTTTTTT. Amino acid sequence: CASSQGGAGDNEKLFF.

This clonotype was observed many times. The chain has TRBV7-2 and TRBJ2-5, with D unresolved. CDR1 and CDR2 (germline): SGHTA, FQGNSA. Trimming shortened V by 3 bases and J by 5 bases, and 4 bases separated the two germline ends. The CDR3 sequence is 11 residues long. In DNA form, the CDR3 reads TGTGCCAGCAGCTTCTTGGAGACCCAGTACTTC. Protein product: CASSFLETQYF.